This note documents a single TCR beta chain sequence. The entry originates in a study of blood T cell repertoires in COVID-19. The assay was immunoSEQ multiplex PCR, and TCRdb's table has in-frame clones only and misses some. The sample lists about 230,000 clones; approximately 90% were seen once. Germline V gene sequence: CDR1 SGHNT, CDR2 YYREEE (reference sequence). V was pared by 0 bases and J by 0 bases, with 5 bases of the junction left unmatched. The CDR3 extends over 18 amino acids. The origin of this receptor is a young woman who had recovered from COVID-19. The sequenced material came from peripheral blood. V is TRBV5-4 and J is TRBJ2-6; the match to TRBD2 covers 8 bases. CDR3 sequence: CASSLALLADSGANVLTF. CDR3 in DNA: TGTGCCAGCAGCTTGGCGCTACTAGCGGACTCTGGGGCCAACGTCCTGACTTTC.